A single sample gave rise to the 21 T cell receptor beta chains below, sequenced in a study of T cell responses to AZD1222 COVID-19 vaccine. Some clones are missing from TCRdb's copy, which holds only in-frame ones; the method was immunoSEQ multiplex PCR. Seen here are roughly 160,000 clones, around 90% observed once, and the top ten hold roughly 1.5%. Specimen: peripheral blood, collected on day 0 of AZD1222 vaccination. These receptor sequences come from an adult in good health.

The chain recombines TRBV7-9 with TRBJ1-3; D unresolved. Deletions cut 0 bases from V and 0 bases from J, with 9 bases between. This CDR3 is 16 amino acids long. CDR1 is SEHNR and CDR2 is FQNEAQ in the germline V gene (reference sequence). CDR3 nucleotide sequence: TGTGCCAGCAGCTTAGCAGGCAGCTACTCTGGAAACACCATATATTTT. This translates into CASSLAGSYSGNTIYF.

V gene TRBV20-1 combines with J gene TRBJ2-5; D possibly corresponds to TRBD1 (6 bases). Per germline, CDR1 DFQATT and CDR2 SNEGSKA (reference sequence). Trimming took 3 bases from V and 5 from J, leaving 16 bases between them. The CDR3 is 14 amino acids. CDR3 coding DNA: TGCAGTGCTAGTTCGGGCAGGGGTTATGAGACCCAGTACTTC. Residues: CSASSGRGYETQYF.

This clone occurred a few times. J is TRBJ1-5 and V is TRBV7-9; D is unresolved. Trimming took off 3 bases at V and 0 bases at J, with 9 bases between the two ends. Per the germline V gene, CDR1 is SEHNR and CDR2 is FQNEAQ (reference sequence). CDR3 size: 15 residues. For the CDR3, the DNA is TGTGCCAGCAGCTTTTGGGCAGGTAGCAATCAGCCCCAGCATTTT. This translates into CASSFWAGSNQPQHF. Full variable domain (outside the CDR3, taken from reference TRBV7-9 and TRBJ1-5): DTGVSQNPRHKITKRGQNVTFRCDPISEHNRLYWYRQTLGQGPEFLTYFQNEAQLEKSRLLSDRFSAERPKGSFSTLEIQRTEQGDSAMYLCASSFWAGSNQPQHFGDGTRLSIL.

This chain uses TRBV7-2 with TRBJ1-5; D possibly corresponds to TRBD1 (6 bases). CDR1 and CDR2 (germline): SGHTA, FQGNSA. The CDR3 extends over 13 amino acids. V was trimmed by 1 base and J by 13 bases, leaving 14 bases between them. CDR3 amino acids: CASSLDRAGRQHF. DNA of the CDR3: TGTGCCAGCAGCTTAGACAGGGCTGGGCGGCAGCATTTT.

V gene TRBV14 combines with J gene TRBJ2-1, with 8 positions matching TRBD2. Germline CDR1 is SGHDN and CDR2 is FVKESK. The ends lost 3 bases at V and 7 bases at J; junction bases unmatched: 11. CDR3 size: 16 residues. This chain's CDR3 is CASSQGPGLGANEQFF. The CDR3 DNA follows: TGTGCCAGCAGCCAGGGGCCGGGACTAGGTGCGAATGAGCAGTTCTTC. Together with reference TRBV14 and TRBJ2-1, the CDR3 gives the full variable domain: EAGVTQFPSHSVIEKGQTVTLRCDPISGHDNLYWYRRVMGKEIKFLLHFVKESKQDESGMPNNRFLAERTGGTYSTLKVQPAELEDSGVYFCASSQGPGLGANEQFFGPGTRLTVL.

V gene TRBV4-3 combines with J gene TRBJ2-5; 9 bases fit TRBD2. The CDR3 is made up of 15 amino acids. V trimming: 0 bases; J trimming: 4 bases; junction bases outside the gene matches: 3. The germline gives CDR1 LGHNA, CDR2 YSLEER. The chain's CDR3 is CASSQDAAGGETQYF. The DNA of the CDR3 is TGCGCCAGCAGCCAAGATGCAGCGGGGGGAGAGACCCAGTACTTC.

The chain couples TRBV27 to TRBJ2-2; D perhaps matches TRBD2 (5 bases). Trimming left V 1 base short and J 0 bases short, with 9 bases between. CDR1 MNHEY and CDR2 SMNVEV come from the germline V gene (reference sequence). The CDR3 runs to 16 residues. The CDR3 sequence is CASSLFAGANTGELFF. The CDR3 DNA follows: TGTGCCAGCAGTTTATTCGCCGGGGCGAACACCGGGGAGCTGTTTTTT.

The CDR3 protein is CASSLVQGQGHEQYF. The CDR3 nucleotides read TGCGCCAGCAGCTTGGTCCAGGGACAGGGTCACGAGCAGTACTTC. This rearrangement joins TRBV5-1 to TRBJ2-7, with TRBD1 matching over 9 bases. Germline trimming cut 0 bases from V and 5 bases from J; bases unmatched to any gene: 6. Per germline, CDR1 SGHRS and CDR2 YFSETQ. CDR3 size: 15 residues.

The chain carries TRBV9 and TRBJ1-4; no reliable D call. Trimming removed 0 bases at V and 5 bases at J, with 8 bases between. This CDR3 region has 14 residues. Germline CDR1 is SGDLS and CDR2 is YYNGEE. CDR3 amino acids: CASSVAGRNEKLFF. CDR3 bases: TGTGCCAGCAGCGTAGCCGGTCGCAATGAAAAACTGTTTTTT.

This chain uses TRBV18 with TRBJ2-7; 7 positions agree with TRBD2. CDR1 is KGHSH and CDR2 is LQKENI in the germline V gene. This CDR3 region has 15 residues. The V gene end was trimmed by 2 bases and the J gene end by 4 bases; junction bases not matched to a gene: 8. The CDR3 nucleotides read TGTGCCAGCTCACCAGGCGGACTAGGAGGGTACGAGCAGTACTTC. Its translation: CASSPGGLGGYEQYF.

The CDR3 is CASSPYSSGRYTGELFF. Written as DNA, the CDR3 is TGTGCCAGCAGCCCCTATTCTAGCGGGAGGTACACCGGGGAGCTGTTTTTT. V usage is TRBV7-9 and J usage is TRBJ2-2; 11 bases are shared with TRBD2. With 5 bases clipped from V and 3 bases from J, the junction kept 8 bases outside the gene matches. The CDR3 totals 17 residues. Germline V lookup: CDR1 SEHNR, CDR2 FQNEAQ (reference sequence).

This chain uses TRBV4-2 with TRBJ2-7, with 8 bases lining up with TRBD2. Germline V CDR1 and CDR2: LGHNA, YNFKEQ. The CDR3 sequence is 16 residues long. V lost 1 base to trimming and J lost 2 bases; unmatched junction nucleotides: 7. CDR3 sequence (DNA): TGTGCCAGCAGCCAAGTAATTACGGGGGGGACCTACGAGCAGTACTTC. Its translation is CASSQVITGGTYEQYF.

This clone was observed a single time. This chain joins TRBV7-3 and TRBJ2-3; 12 bases are a match to TRBD2. Germline V CDR1 and CDR2: SGHTA, FQGTGA. The CDR3 consists of 15 residues. V lost 1 base to trimming and J lost 13 bases; unmatched junction nucleotides: 9. Here the CDR3 DNA reads TGTGCCAGCAGCTTAAGGCCGGGACTAGCGGGCGGAGAGTATTTT. It translates to CASSLRPGLAGGEYF.

The chain combines TRBV3-1 (or the pseudogene TRBV3-2) with TRBJ1-4; D is ambiguous. Germline V gives CDR1 LGHDT, CDR2 YNNKEL (reference sequence). CDR3 length equals 13 residues. V lost 4 bases and J 8 bases, leaving 11 bases between the germline ends. The CDR3, as DNA: TGTGCCAGCAGCCGAGGGCCACAGGAAAAACTGTTTTTT. This sequence encodes CASSRGPQEKLFF.

This clone was observed once. The rearrangement links TRBV7-9 to TRBJ1-2; TRBD1 might be the D (6 bases). Germline V lookup: CDR1 SEHNR, CDR2 FQNEAQ (reference sequence). CDR3 size: 15 residues. Trimming removed 2 bases from V and 7 bases from J, with 17 bases in between. CDR3 coding DNA: TGTGCCAGCAGCTTACGGCGGTCGGGGGGCAGTGGCTACACCTTC. Translated: CASSLRRSGGSGYTF.

The chain has TRBV6-5 and TRBJ1-1, with 8 bases identical to TRBD1. CDR3 length equals 15 residues. The trim removed 5 bases at V and 4 bases at J, leaving 9 bases unmatched. Germline CDR1 and CDR2: MNHEY and SVGAGI. CDR3 sequence: CASSRRQGPVTEAFF. The CDR3 DNA reads as TGTGCCAGCAGTAGACGACAGGGGCCGGTCACTGAAGCTTTCTTT.

This clone was recorded only once. This chain uses TRBV6-5 with TRBJ2-5, with no clear D. The germline V gene has CDR1 MNHEY and CDR2 SVGAGI. The CDR3 is made up of 13 amino acids. V lost 5 bases to trimming and J lost 5 bases, with 12 bases between them. This CDR3 reads CASSPNQKETQYF. CDR3 DNA sequence: TGTGCCAGCAGTCCAAATCAGAAGGAGACCCAGTACTTC.

The chain is built from TRBV18 and TRBJ1-4; D gene uncertain. V lost 2 bases and J 1 base, leaving 11 bases between the germline ends. Germline CDR1 and CDR2: KGHSH and LQKENI. CDR3 length equals 16 residues. The CDR3 loop is CASSPGISLTNEKLFF. In DNA, the CDR3 is TGTGCCAGCTCACCAGGGATATCTTTAACTAATGAAAAACTGTTTTTT.

This chain uses TRBV11-2 with TRBJ2-6, with 12 bases lining up with TRBD1. With V trimmed by 8 bases and J by 4 bases, 9 bases remained unmatched. The germline V gene encodes CDR1 SGHAT and CDR2 FQNNGV. The CDR3 is 17 residues long. As DNA, the CDR3 is TGTGCCAGCCTCCGGGACAGGGGGCGAGGAGGGGCCAACGTCCTGACTTTC. Translated, it gives CASLRDRGRGGANVLTF.

The rearrangement uses TRBV28 and TRBJ2-3; 11 bases map to TRBD2. Germline values: CDR1 MDHEN, CDR2 SYDVKM. J lost 2 bases, V lost 3 bases, and 13 bases had no gene match. The CDR3 spans 19 residues. The CDR3 sequence: CASSFPLAGGTTNTDTQYF. The CDR3, as DNA: TGTGCCAGCAGTTTCCCCCTAGCGGGAGGCACTACTAACACAGATACGCAGTATTTT.

This chain connects TRBV9 to TRBJ1-1, with D possibly TRBD1 on 6 matching bases. Germline CDR1 SGDLS, CDR2 YYNGEE. The V end was cut by 4 bases, the J end by 5 bases, with 18 bases between. The length of the CDR3 is 15 residues. As DNA, the CDR3 is TGTGCCAGCAGCCCGAACACGGGGGCGAGGACTGAAGCTTTCTTT. Translation: CASSPNTGARTEAFF.